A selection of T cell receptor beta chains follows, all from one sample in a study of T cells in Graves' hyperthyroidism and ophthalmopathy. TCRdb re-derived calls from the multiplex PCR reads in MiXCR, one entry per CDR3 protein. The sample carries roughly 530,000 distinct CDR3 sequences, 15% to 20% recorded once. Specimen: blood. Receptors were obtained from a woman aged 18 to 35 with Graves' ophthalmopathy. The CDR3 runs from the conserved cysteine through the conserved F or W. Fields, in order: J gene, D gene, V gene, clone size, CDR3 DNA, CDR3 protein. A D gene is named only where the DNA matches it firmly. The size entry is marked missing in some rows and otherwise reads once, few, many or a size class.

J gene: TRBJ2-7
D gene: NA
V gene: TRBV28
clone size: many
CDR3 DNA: TGTGCCAGCAGTTTAAATTTGGACTCAGCCCTCTCCTACGAGCAGTACTTC
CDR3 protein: CASSLNLDSALSYEQYF

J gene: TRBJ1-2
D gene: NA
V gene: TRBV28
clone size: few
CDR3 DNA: TGTGCCAGCAGTCCGCTACAGGTACCGTCTAACTATGGCTACACCTTC
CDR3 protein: CASSPLQVPSNYGYTF

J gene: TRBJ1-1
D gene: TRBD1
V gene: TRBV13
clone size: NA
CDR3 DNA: TGTGCCAGCAGCTATCCGGGACAGGGGCGGAACACTGAAGCTTTCTTT
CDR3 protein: CASSYPGQGRNTEAFF

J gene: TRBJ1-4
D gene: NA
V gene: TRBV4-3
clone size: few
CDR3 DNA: TGCGCCAGCACCCAAGATGCAGCTGGGCATGAAAAACTGTTTTTT
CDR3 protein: CASTQDAAGHEKLFF

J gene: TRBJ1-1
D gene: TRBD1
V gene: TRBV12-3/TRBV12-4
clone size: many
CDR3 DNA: TGTGCCAGCGGAACAGGGGGGTACACTGAAGCTTTCTTT
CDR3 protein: CASGTGGYTEAFF

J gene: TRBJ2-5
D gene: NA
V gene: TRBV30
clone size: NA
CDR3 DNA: TGTGCCTGGAGCATAGGGGATAGAGGGTACCAAGAGACCCAGTACTTC
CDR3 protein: CAWSIGDRGYQETQYF

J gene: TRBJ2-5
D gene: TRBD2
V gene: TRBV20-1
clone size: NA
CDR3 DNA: TGCAGTCGACGACTAGCGGGAGTAGAGACCCAGTACTTC
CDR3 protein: CSRRLAGVETQYF

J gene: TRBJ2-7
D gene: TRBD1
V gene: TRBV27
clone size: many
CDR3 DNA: TGTGCCAGCAGTCAGGGGACAGCCTACGAGCAGTACTTC
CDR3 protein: CASSQGTAYEQYF

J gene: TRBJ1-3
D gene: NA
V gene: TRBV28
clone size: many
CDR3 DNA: TGTGCCAGCAGTGGGCAAGGAGGGGGCTCTGGAAACACCATATATTTT
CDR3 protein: CASSGQGGGSGNTIYF

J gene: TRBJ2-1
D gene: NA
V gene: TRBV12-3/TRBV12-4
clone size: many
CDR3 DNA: TGTGCCAGCAGTTTCCTCAGGTATTACAATGAGCAGTTCTTC
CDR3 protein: CASSFLRYYNEQFF

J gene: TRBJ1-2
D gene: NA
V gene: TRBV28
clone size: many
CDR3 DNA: TGTGCCAGCAGTCCTACCGGGGGGACCGCGAACTATGGCTACACCTTC
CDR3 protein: CASSPTGGTANYGYTF

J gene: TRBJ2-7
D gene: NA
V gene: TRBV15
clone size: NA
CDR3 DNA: TGTGCCACCCTTAACGGCCTAAGAACTTACGAGCAGTACTTC
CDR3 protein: CATLNGLRTYEQYF

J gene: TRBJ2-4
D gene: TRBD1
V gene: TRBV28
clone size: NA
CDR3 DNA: TGTGCCAGCAGTGCGGACCAGGGGGTCAAAAACATTCAGTACTTC
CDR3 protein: CASSADQGVKNIQYF

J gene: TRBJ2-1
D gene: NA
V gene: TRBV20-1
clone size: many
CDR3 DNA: TGCAGTGCCGCCTCTGGAACCCACAATGAGCAGTTCTTC
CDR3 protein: CSAASGTHNEQFF

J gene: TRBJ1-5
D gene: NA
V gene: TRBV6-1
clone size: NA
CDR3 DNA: TGTGCCAGCAGTGAAGAAGGGGATCCCAATCAGCCCCAGCATTTT
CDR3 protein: CASSEEGDPNQPQHF

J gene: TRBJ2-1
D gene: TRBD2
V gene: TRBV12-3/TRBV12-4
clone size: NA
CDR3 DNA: TGTGCCAGCTCTAGCGGGGCTAATGAGCAGTTCTTC
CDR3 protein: CASSSGANEQFF

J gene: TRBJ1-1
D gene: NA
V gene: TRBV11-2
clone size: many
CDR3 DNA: TGTGCCAGCAGCTCCGGTGCAGCCCCATATGAAGCTTTCTTT
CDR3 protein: CASSSGAAPYEAFF

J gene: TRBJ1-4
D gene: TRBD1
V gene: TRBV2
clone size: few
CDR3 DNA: TGTGCCAGGGGACAGGGAAGCGATCAAGGTGAAAAACTGTTTTTT
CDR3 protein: CARGQGSDQGEKLFF

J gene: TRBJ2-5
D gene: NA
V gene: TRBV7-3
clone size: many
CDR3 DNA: TGTGCCAGCAGCTTAACGGCAGGGGAGTGGGAGACCCAGTACTTC
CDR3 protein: CASSLTAGEWETQYF

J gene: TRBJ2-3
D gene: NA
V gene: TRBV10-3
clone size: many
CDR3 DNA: TGTGCCATCAGTGGGCGGGATATCGCAGATACGCAGTATTTT
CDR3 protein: CAISGRDIADTQYF

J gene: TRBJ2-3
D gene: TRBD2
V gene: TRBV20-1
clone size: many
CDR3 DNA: TGCAGTGCTAGAGATCCCGCGGGGGGGCTAACAGATACGCAGTATTTT
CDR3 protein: CSARDPAGGLTDTQYF

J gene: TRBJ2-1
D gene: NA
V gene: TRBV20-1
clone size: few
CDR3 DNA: TGCAGTGCTAGAGGTCTAGGCGGGTACAATGAGCAGTTCTTC
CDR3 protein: CSARGLGGYNEQFF

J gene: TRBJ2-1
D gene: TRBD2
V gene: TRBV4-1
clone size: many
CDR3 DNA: TGCGCCAGCAGCCAAGGAGCGGGGGCCTACAATGAGCAGTTCTTC
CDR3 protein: CASSQGAGAYNEQFF

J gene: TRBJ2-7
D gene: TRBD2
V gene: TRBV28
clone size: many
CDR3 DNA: TGTGCCACCGAGAGCGGGAGAGAATACGAGCAGTACTTC
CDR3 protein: CATESGREYEQYF

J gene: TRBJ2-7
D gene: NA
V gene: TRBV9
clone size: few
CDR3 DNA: TGTGCCAGCAGCGTAGCTCCCGATAGCTCCTACGAGCAGTACTTC
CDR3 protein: CASSVAPDSSYEQYF

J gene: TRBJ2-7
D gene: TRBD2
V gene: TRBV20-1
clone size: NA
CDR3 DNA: TGCAGTGCTGCGGGAGTCTACGAGCAGTACTTC
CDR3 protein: CSAAGVYEQYF

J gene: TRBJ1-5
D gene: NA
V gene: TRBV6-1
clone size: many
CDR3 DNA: TGTGCCAGCAGTGACTTCTCTCAGTCGAAACAGCCCCAGCATTTT
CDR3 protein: CASSDFSQSKQPQHF

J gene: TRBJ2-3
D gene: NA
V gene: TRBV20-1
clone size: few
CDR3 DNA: TGCAGTGCTACCAGCGGGAAGGGGGCAGATACGCAGTATTTT
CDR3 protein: CSATSGKGADTQYF

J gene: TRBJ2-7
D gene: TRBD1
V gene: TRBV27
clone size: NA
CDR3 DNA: TGTGCCAGCAGTTGGAGGAACCCGGGACAGGGGCCCTCCTACGAGCAGTACTTC
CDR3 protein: CASSWRNPGQGPSYEQYF

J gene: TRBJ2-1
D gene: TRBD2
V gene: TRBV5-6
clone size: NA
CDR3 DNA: TGTGCCAGCAGATCCTTAAGCGGGGAGTACAATGAGCAGTTCTTC
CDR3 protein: CASRSLSGEYNEQFF

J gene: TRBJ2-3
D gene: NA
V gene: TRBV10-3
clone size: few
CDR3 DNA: TGTGCCATCAGTTTAGCGGCCCAAACCACAGATACGCAGTATTTT
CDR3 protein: CAISLAAQTTDTQYF

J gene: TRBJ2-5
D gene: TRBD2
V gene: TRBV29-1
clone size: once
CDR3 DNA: TGCAGCGGGGTAGGACTAGCGGGGCAAGAGACCCAGTACTTC
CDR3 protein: CSGVGLAGQETQYF

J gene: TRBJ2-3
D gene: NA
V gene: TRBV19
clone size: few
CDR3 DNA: TGTGCCAGCCGAAGTCGGGGGCCGACAGATACGCAGTATTTT
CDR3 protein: CASRSRGPTDTQYF

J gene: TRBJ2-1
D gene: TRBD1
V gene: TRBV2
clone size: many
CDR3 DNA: TGTGCCAGCAGTGTTAAGACAGGGGGGGGTGACAATGAGCAGTTCTTC
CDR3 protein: CASSVKTGGGDNEQFF

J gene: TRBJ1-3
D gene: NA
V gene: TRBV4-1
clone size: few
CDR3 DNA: TGCGCCAGCAGCAAAGGACCGACGCCTTACTCTGGAAACACCATATATTTT
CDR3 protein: CASSKGPTPYSGNTIYF

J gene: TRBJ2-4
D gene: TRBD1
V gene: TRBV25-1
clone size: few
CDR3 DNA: TGTGCCAGCAGAGGGACAGGGAACTTAAACATTCAGTACTTC
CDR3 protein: CASRGTGNLNIQYF

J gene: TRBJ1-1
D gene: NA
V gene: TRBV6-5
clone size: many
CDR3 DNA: TGTGCCAGCAGTTACAAAGAGAACACTGAAGCTTTCTTT
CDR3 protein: CASSYKENTEAFF

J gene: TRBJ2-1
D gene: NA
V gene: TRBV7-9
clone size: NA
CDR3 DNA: TGTGCCAGCAGCTTAGGGCTAGATGCGCAGTTCTTC
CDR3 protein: CASSLGLDAQFF

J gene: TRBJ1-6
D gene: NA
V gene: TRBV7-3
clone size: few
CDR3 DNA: TGTGCCAGCAGCCTTTCGCGGGGATGGGATTCACCCCTCCACTTT
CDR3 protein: CASSLSRGWDSPLHF

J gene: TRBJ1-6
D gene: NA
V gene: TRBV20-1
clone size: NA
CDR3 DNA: TGCAGTGCTAGGGGCAAGGGTAATTCACCCCTCCACTTT
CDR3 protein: CSARGKGNSPLHF

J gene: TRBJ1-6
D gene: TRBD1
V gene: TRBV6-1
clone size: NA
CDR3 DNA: TGTGCCAGCAGCCTCGGACAGGCTTACTCCTATAATTCACCCCTCCACTTT
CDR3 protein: CASSLGQAYSYNSPLHF

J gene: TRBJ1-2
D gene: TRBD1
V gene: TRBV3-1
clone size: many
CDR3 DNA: TGTGCCAGCAGGGACCGGGACAGCTATGGCTACACCTTC
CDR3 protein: CASRDRDSYGYTF

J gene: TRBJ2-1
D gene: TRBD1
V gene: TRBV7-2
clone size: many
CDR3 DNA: TGTGCCAGCAGCTTGGGGACAGGGGTTCGCAATGAGCAGTTCTTC
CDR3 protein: CASSLGTGVRNEQFF

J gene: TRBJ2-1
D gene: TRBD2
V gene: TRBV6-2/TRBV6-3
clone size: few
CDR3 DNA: TGTGCCACCTCGACTAGCGGGGACTACAATGAGCAGTTCTTC
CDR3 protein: CATSTSGDYNEQFF

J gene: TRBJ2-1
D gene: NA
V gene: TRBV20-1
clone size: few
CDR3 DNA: TGCAGTGCTAGAGATCAGAGACAGTACAATGAGCAGTTCTTC
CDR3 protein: CSARDQRQYNEQFF